This T cell receptor beta chain was observed in a study of T cells in localized non-small cell lung cancer. The table came from immunoSEQ multiplex PCR; TCRdb's copy has only in-frame clones and leaves some out. The profile shows 70,000 to 100,000 clones, roughly 93% of them singletons. V was trimmed by 0 bases and J by 5 bases, leaving 6 bases between them. Germline-derived CDR1 and CDR2 are LNHNV and YYDKDF (reference sequence). The CDR3 totals 13 residues. The clonotype was recovered from a woman aged 40-69 years with stage II squamous cell lung carcinoma. Sequencing was performed on PBMCs, taken before any cancer treatment. The chain is built from TRBV15 and TRBJ2-3; D gene unclear. The CDR3 nucleotides read TGTGCCACCAGCAGAGATACCGGAGATACGCAGTATTTT. Translation: CATSRDTGDTQYF.